The rows below give T cell receptor beta chains drawn from one sample of a study of CD8 T cells in Susac syndrome. TCRdb re-called the immunoSEQ multiplex PCR reads with MiXCR, one entry per CDR3 protein. The sample includes about 120,000 distinct CDR3 sequences, 92% of them seen just once. The sequenced sample consisted of CD8+ T cells from PBMCs. The receptor set was obtained from a human donor in good health. Each CDR3 is given with its conserved first and last residue. A D gene is named only where the DNA matches it firmly. Rows may omit the clone size; those that give it use once, few, many or a size class.

d_call	v_call	clone_size	j_call	cdr3_aa	cdr3_nt
TRBD2	TRBV20-1	.	TRBJ2-7	CSATRLADTYEQYF	TGCAGTGCTACGAGACTAGCGGACACCTACGAGCAGTACTTC
.	TRBV9	once	TRBJ1-2	CASTVTGGGYTF	TGTGCCAGCACCGTCACTGGGGGTGGCTACACCTTC
TRBD2	TRBV29-1	.	TRBJ2-1	CSLAHSGGVWEQFF	TGCAGCCTGGCTCATAGCGGGGGGGTATGGGAGCAGTTCTTC
TRBD2	TRBV7-9	.	TRBJ2-5	CASSSRTRRETQYF	TGTGCCAGCAGCTCGAGGACTAGGAGGGAGACCCAGTACTTC
.	TRBV20-1	.	TRBJ2-7	CSARPLGANHYEQYF	TGCAGTGCTAGACCGCTAGGGGCGAACCACTACGAGCAGTACTTC
.	TRBV12-3/TRBV12-4	.	TRBJ1-5	CASTTEGGLGNQPQHF	TGTGCCAGCACTACCGAGGGGGGTCTGGGCAATCAGCCCCAGCATTTT
.	TRBV29-1	.	TRBJ1-5	CSVSRGSGQPQHF	TGCAGCGTTTCTAGGGGATCGGGTCAGCCCCAGCATTTT
.	TRBV3-1	.	TRBJ1-3	CASSQERSTGNTIYF	TGTGCCAGCAGCCAAGAGCGGTCTACTGGAAACACCATATATTTT
.	TRBV12-3/TRBV12-4	.	TRBJ2-1	CASSPTFSYNEQFF	TGTGCCAGCAGTCCTACGTTCTCCTACAATGAGCAGTTCTTC
TRBD1	TRBV29-1	.	TRBJ1-1	CSVEGGQGWTEAFF	TGCAGCGTTGAAGGGGGACAGGGGTGGACTGAAGCTTTCTTT
TRBD1	TRBV12-3/TRBV12-4	.	TRBJ1-5	CASSWTGKSQPQHF	TGTGCCAGCAGTTGGACAGGGAAAAGTCAGCCCCAGCATTTT
.	TRBV12-3/TRBV12-4	.	TRBJ1-1	CASQGRGNTEAFF	TGTGCCAGTCAGGGGCGGGGGAACACTGAAGCTTTCTTT
TRBD1	TRBV9	.	TRBJ1-2	CASSGKSGQGDYGYTF	TGTGCCAGCAGCGGAAAGAGTGGACAGGGAGACTATGGCTACACCTTC
TRBD1	TRBV30	.	TRBJ1-5	CAGKQGPSQPQHF	TGTGCCGGCAAACAGGGGCCGTCTCAGCCCCAGCATTTT
.	TRBV7-9	.	TRBJ2-1	CASSPEVVEQFF	TGTGCCAGCAGCCCAGAAGTCGTTGAGCAGTTCTTC
TRBD2	TRBV6-1	.	TRBJ2-3	CASIKRERLTDTQYF	TGTGCCAGCATAAAGCGGGAGAGACTCACAGATACGCAGTATTTT
TRBD1	TRBV7-9	.	TRBJ1-1	CASSGHRDRGWNTEAFF	TGTGCCAGCAGCGGCCACCGGGACAGGGGATGGAACACTGAAGCTTTCTTT
.	TRBV21-1	.	TRBJ1-2	CASSKGGSDRWSYTF	TGTGCCAGCAGCAAAGGGGGGTCTGACAGGTGGAGCTACACCTTC
.	TRBV6-6	.	TRBJ1-3	CASSQSISGNTIYF	TGTGCCAGCAGCCAGAGTATCTCTGGAAACACCATATATTTT
TRBD2	TRBV30	.	TRBJ2-1	CAWSVGLGNEQFF	TGTGCCTGGAGTGTCGGACTAGGCAATGAGCAGTTCTTC
.	TRBV12-3/TRBV12-4	.	TRBJ1-1	CASSSRLMNTEAFF	TGTGCCAGCAGCTCCAGGCTTATGAACACTGAAGCTTTCTTT
.	TRBV14	.	TRBJ2-6	CASSAPRTGANVLTF	TGTGCCAGCAGCGCCCCAAGAACTGGGGCCAACGTCCTGACTTTC
TRBD1	TRBV20-1	.	TRBJ2-5	CSASSGQGQETQYF	TGCAGTGCTAGCTCGGGACAGGGACAAGAGACCCAGTACTTC
.	TRBV2	.	TRBJ2-7	CASSVPNEQYF	TGTGCCAGCAGTGTACCAAACGAGCAGTACTTC
.	TRBV5-5	.	TRBJ1-2	CASRWFPYGYTF	TGTGCCAGCAGGTGGTTCCCCTATGGCTACACCTTC
.	TRBV2	.	TRBJ2-1	CASSGWGSYNEQFF	TGTGCCAGCAGTGGATGGGGGTCCTACAATGAGCAGTTCTTC
.	TRBV3-1	.	TRBJ2-2	CASSQGNRVTGELFF	TGTGCCAGCAGCCAAGGCAACAGGGTGACCGGGGAGCTGTTTTTT
TRBD1	TRBV19	.	TRBJ2-7	CASSLQTGHYEQYF	TGTGCCAGTAGTCTCCAGACAGGGCACTACGAGCAGTACTTC
TRBD1	TRBV24-1	.	TRBJ2-5	CATSDSGTGGKETQYF	TGTGCCACCAGTGATTCCGGGACAGGGGGAAAAGAGACCCAGTACTTC
.	TRBV30	.	TRBJ2-1	CAWTSIRYNEQFF	TGTGCCTGGACTTCGATTCGCTACAATGAGCAGTTCTTC
.	TRBV6-6	.	TRBJ1-1	CASSYRGVTEAFF	TGTGCCAGCAGTTATCGGGGGGTGACTGAAGCTTTCTTT
TRBD1	TRBV12-3/TRBV12-4	.	TRBJ2-5	CASSILRGETQYF	TGTGCCAGCAGCATTCTCAGGGGGGAGACCCAGTACTTC
.	TRBV18	.	TRBJ1-1	CASSPRNTEAFF	TGTGCCAGCTCACCCAGGAACACTGAAGCTTTCTTT
TRBD2	TRBV10-3	.	TRBJ2-1	CAISESPGAGGKNEQFF	TGTGCCATCAGTGAGTCGCCGGGGGCGGGAGGTAAAAATGAGCAGTTCTTC
.	TRBV20-1	.	TRBJ2-3	CSARVLGILTDTQYF	TGCAGTGCTAGAGTGCTAGGGATACTCACAGATACGCAGTATTTT
TRBD2	TRBV7-9	.	TRBJ2-5	CASSTRAGRTQYF	TGTGCCAGCAGCACGCGAGCGGGAAGGACCCAGTACTTC
TRBD1	TRBV12-3/TRBV12-4	.	TRBJ2-3	CASSTRDRGITDTQYF	TGTGCCAGCAGTACACGAGACAGGGGAATCACAGATACGCAGTATTTT
.	TRBV16	.	TRBJ1-2	CASSQWTENYGYTF	TGTGCCAGCAGCCAATGGACAGAGAACTATGGCTACACCTTC